This TCR beta chain was captured by sequencing in a study of CD8 T cells in ankylosing spondylitis. Study-level points and caveats: Significant enrichment of disease-linked clones was reportedly seen in matched ankylosing spondylitis synovial fluid.

At least ten counts were recorded for this clonotype. Its matching antigen is unknown. Trimming shortened V by 1 base and J by 0 bases, and 4 bases separated the two germline ends. The CDR3 consists of 14 residues. Looked up from germline, CDR1 is MGHRA and CDR2 is YSYEKL. TCRdb used MiXCR to reprocess the 5' RACE reads, holding one entry per CDR3 protein. The repertoire holds fewer than 150,000 distinct CDR3 sequences, with 6% to 8.5% as singletons. The chain uses TRBV4-1 and TRBJ2-1; unclear D gene. Sequences were obtained from blood, either unsorted or a sorted T cell fraction (not recorded which). The clonotype was recovered from a female donor with ankylosing spondylitis or in good health (not recorded which). The CDR3 protein is CASSQASSYNEQFF. In nucleotides, the CDR3 is TGCGCCAGCAGCCAAGCTAGCTCCTACAATGAGCAGTTCTTC.